This TCR beta chain was sequenced during a study of shared clonotypes between healthy human individuals. Background on the study: Two women and a few men aged 18 to 49 served as donors. Whole-study results and caveats: The small donor group covered limited genetic and exposure diversity.

The V gene's germline CDR1 is MNHEY and CDR2 SMNVEV (reference sequence). This CDR3 comprises 17 residues. The trim removed 8 bases at V and 3 bases at J, leaving 13 bases unmatched. In the original analysis: For the immunoSEQ data, sequences were junction-only without quality scores, so filtering differed. Assay: immunoSEQ multiplex PCR; the TCRdb copy retains only in-frame clones and omits some. D and trimming come from the DNA, and the V and J calls and clone size come from that table. The sample yields about half a million clones, about 80% seen once. Remarks on this clone: Its antigen is not known.

Unsorted samples, those not sorted, used roughly 100 million PBMCs for genomic DNA. The chain is built from TRBV27 and TRBJ2-2, with TRBD2 matching 9 bases. The source of this sequence is a woman between 35 and 50 years old in good health. Some clones in this sample may be carry-over from other donors' samples. Source material: PBMCs. The CDR3 DNA sequence: TGTGCCAGCCAAGCATTGTATAGCGGGAGAGACACCGGGGAGCTGTTTTTT. Translated: CASQALYSGRDTGELFF.